Presented here are 14 T cell receptor beta chains from one specimen sequenced in a study of Graves' ophthalmopathy and Graves' hyperthyroidism. Using RNA transcripts, the TCR beta CDR3 regions were amplified. Scientists carried out first-round RT-PCR using HTBI primers and then a second-round multiplex PCR. A single record per CDR3 protein comes from TCRdb applying MiXCR to the multiplex PCR reads. The table has just over 600,000 distinct CDR3 sequences, 20% to 25% seen once; the top ten hold 7.1%. The sequencing sample was made of peripheral blood. All receptors come from a woman younger than 35 with stable Graves' hyperthyroidism. Some clones in this sample may be carry-over from other donors' samples.

This clonotype was observed at least ten times. V usage is TRBV19 and J usage is TRBJ1-2, with TRBD1 identical over 8 bases. Germline V gene data show CDR1 as LNHDA and CDR2 as SQIVND (reference sequence). This CDR3 is built from 15 residues. The ends lost 9 bases at V and 6 bases at J; junction bases unmatched: 15. DNA of the CDR3: TGTGCCAGCCACCCTACGGGACAGGCTGGGGATGGCTACACCTTC. It translates to CASHPTGQAGDGYTF.

Many counts were recorded for this clonotype. V gene TRBV19 combines with J gene TRBJ1-2, with 7 positions matching TRBD1. The J segment lost 5 bases and the V segment lost 6 bases, leaving 9 bases of the junction unmatched. CDR1 is LNHDA and CDR2 is SQIVND in the germline V gene (reference sequence). CDR3 length: 14 amino acids. The CDR3 DNA reads as TGTGCCAGTAGAGAGGCCGACAGGGTTTATGGCTACACCTTC. This gives the protein CASREADRVYGYTF.

This clonotype was picked up many times. The chain recombines TRBV6-5 with TRBJ2-7; possible D gene TRBD1, 6 bases. V lost 11 bases to trimming and J lost 3 bases, with 23 bases between them. This CDR3 is built from 15 residues. CDR1 is MNHEY and CDR2 is SVGAGI in the germline V gene. The CDR3 nucleotides are TGTGCCTCCCGGCGAGGATCGGACAGAAACTACGAGCAGTACTTC. It yields the protein CASRRGSDRNYEQYF.

This clonotype was seen a handful of times. The rearrangement joins TRBV12-3 or TRBV12-4 to TRBJ1-1; the D is unclear. Trimming cost V 5 bases and J 8 bases, with 12 bases left between them. This CDR3 contains 12 residues. Here the CDR3 reads CASSPMDGEAFF. CDR3 sequence (DNA): TGTGCCAGCAGTCCGATGGACGGGGAAGCTTTCTTT.

This clonotype was detected many times. The V call is TRBV7-6, the J call TRBJ1-2; D unresolved. Trimming stripped 1 base from V and 8 bases from J, with 11 bases between. Germline V CDR1 and CDR2: SGHVS, FNYEAQ. This CDR3 spans 13 amino acids. The DNA of the CDR3 is TGTGCCAGCAGCTTAGATTTGGAGAGCGGCTACACCTTC. This encodes CASSLDLESGYTF. Combining the CDR3 with reference TRBV7-6 and TRBJ1-2 gives the whole variable domain GAGVSQSPRYKVTKRGQDVALRCDPISGHVSLYWYRQALGQGPEFLTYFNYEAQQDKSGLPNDRFSAERPEGSISTLTIQRTEQRDSAMYRCASSLDLESGYTFGSGTRLTVV.

Notes on this clonotype: A much larger clone lies one base from this, so it may be a read error. The chain combines TRBV29-1 with TRBJ1-2; D is ambiguous. The CDR3 covers 10 residues. V lost 2 bases and J 4 bases, leaving 2 bases between the germline ends. Germline V gene sequence: CDR1 SQVTM, CDR2 ANQGSEA. The CDR3 loop is CSVERYGYTF. DNA of the CDR3: TGCAGCGTTGAACGCTATGGCTACACCTTC. Variable domain in full (rest from reference TRBV29-1 and TRBJ1-2): SAVISQKPSRDICQRGTSLTIQCQVDSQVTMMFWYRQQPGQSLTLIATANQGSEATYESGFVIDKFPISRPNLTFSTLTVSNMSPEDSSIYLCSVERYGYTFGSGTRLTVV.

The chain has TRBV29-1 and TRBJ1-2; tentatively, D is TRBD1 (5 bases). The V gene lost 2 bases and the J gene lost 1 base, with 14 bases spanning the gap. The CDR3 loop spans 15 amino acids. Germline V gene sequence: CDR1 SQVTM, CDR2 ANQGSEA. CDR3 sequence reads: CSVESQQGINYGYTF. CDR3 DNA: TGCAGCGTTGAAAGCCAGCAGGGTATTAACTATGGCTACACCTTC.

This clonotype came up many times. This chain uses TRBV12-3 or TRBV12-4 with TRBJ1-1, with 7 nucleotides matching TRBD1. CDR3 length: 13 residues. V lost 3 bases, J lost 5 bases, and 3 bases stayed unmatched. The CDR3 nucleotides are TGTGCCAGCAGTTTCAAGGGGGCTACTGAAGCTTTCTTT. Translation: CASSFKGATEAFF.

This clonotype was recorded only once. CDR3 residues: CASSETAGDQETQYF. CDR3 DNA sequence: TGTGCCAGCAGTGAAACAGCGGGGGACCAAGAGACCCAGTACTTC. The chain links TRBV6-1 to TRBJ2-5, with 8 bases fitting TRBD2. Germline CDR1 and CDR2: MNHNS and SASEGT. Trimming cost V 2 bases and J 0 bases; bases outside gene matches: 2. This CDR3 has 15 residues.

The chain has TRBV27 and TRBJ2-7, with 7 bases identical to TRBD1. This CDR3 is built from 15 residues. With 3 bases clipped from V and 4 bases from J, the junction kept 9 bases outside the gene matches. The germline V gene has CDR1 MNHEY and CDR2 SMNVEV (reference sequence). The CDR3 loop is CASSLRTGRWYEQYF. The CDR3 DNA reads as TGTGCCAGCAGTTTGAGGACAGGCCGGTGGTACGAGCAGTACTTC.

There are a few counts of this clonotype. Possible read error: a much larger clone is one base away. The genes are TRBV7-2 and TRBJ1-5; D gene unclear. Germline CDR1 is SGHTA and CDR2 is FQGNSA. The CDR3 contains 12 residues. Trimming left V 7 bases short and J 7 bases short, with 11 bases between. CDR3 amino acids: CASNHSRQPQHF. Written as DNA, the CDR3 is TGTGCCAGCAACCACTCGAGGCAGCCCCAGCATTTT.

This clonotype showed up many times. J is TRBJ1-1 and V is TRBV6-1; no clear D gene. V was pared by 7 bases and J by 1 base, with 16 bases between. Germline CDR1 is MNHNS and CDR2 is SASEGT. CDR3 length: 15 residues. In DNA form, the CDR3 reads TGTGCCAGCAAAGCTCTACCGGACGGGAACACTGAAGCTTTCTTT. Protein product: CASKALPDGNTEAFF.

This chain connects TRBV13 to TRBJ2-7, with 8 positions matching TRBD1. V was pared by 4 bases and J by 5 bases, with 10 bases of the junction left unmatched. From germline, CDR1 is PRHDT and CDR2 FYEKMQ (reference sequence). The CDR3 spans 15 residues. As DNA, the CDR3 is TGTGCCAGCAGCTCCGGGACAGGAGGGTCCGACGAGCAGTACTTC. Translating it yields CASSSGTGGSDEQYF.

In its sample, this clonotype was seen many times. The chain recombines TRBV15 with TRBJ1-1, with D unclear. CDR3 length: 16 residues. Trimming removed 0 bases from V and 0 bases from J, with 11 bases in between. Germline lookup yields CDR1 LNHNV and CDR2 YYDKDF (reference sequence). CDR3 bases: TGTGCCACCAGCAGAGATCGGGCAGCCGTGAACACTGAAGCTTTCTTT. It yields the protein CATSRDRAAVNTEAFF.